This TCR beta chain was observed in a study of glioma-infiltrating T cells after dendritic cell vaccination. Findings and caveats of the study: Longer survival after dendritic cell vaccination followed higher pretreatment TIL content.

Assay used: immunoSEQ multiplex PCR; TCRdb lists only in-frame clones, some missing. Of around 87,000 clones detected, less than 90% appear once; the ten largest clones hold 6% to 8.5%. Stated time point: after dendritic cell vaccination, including at tumor progression/relapse. Patients had residual fresh-frozen tumor tissue and more than two years of survival data. Isocitrate dehydrogenase mutation was absent in all glioblastoma patients. Blood PBMC samples: pre-vaccination, two weeks post third vaccination, and at tumor progression. Notes on this clone: Its antigen remains unidentified.

Specimen: blood, collected after dendritic cell vaccination. The sequence was collected from a human donor with glioblastoma.

CDR3: CASSLVGQNYGYTF. As DNA, the CDR3 is TGTGCCAGCAGCTTGGTGGGACAGAACTATGGCTACACCTTC. The chain carries TRBV5-4 and TRBJ1-2; 7 bases fit TRBD1. The trim removed 0 bases at V and 2 bases at J, leaving 1 base unmatched. Germline values: CDR1 SGHNT, CDR2 YYREEE (reference sequence). CDR3 length: 14 amino acids.